One and the same sample provided the 21 T cell receptor beta chains below, sequenced in a study of cytomegalovirus exposure and HLA in healthy donors. With 60 Vbeta and 13 Jbeta primers, the PCR was carried out. TCRdb's table, derived via immunoSEQ multiplex PCR, lists solely in-frame clones and lacks some. The sample yields 66,000 or so clones, 89% seen once. Input material: PBMCs. All receptors derive from a man aged 25-45 years in good health and CMV-seropositive.

The rearrangement uses TRBV7-6 and TRBJ2-1, with a possible D match to TRBD1 (5 bases). The ends were cut back, 3 bases at V and 9 bases at J, with 12 bases in the middle. Germline loops: CDR1 SGHVS, CDR2 FNYEAQ. CDR3 length: 13 residues. The CDR3 here is CASSLAGQGEQFF. CDR3 nucleotide sequence: TGTGCCAGCAGCTTGGCAGGGCAGGGTGAGCAGTTCTTC.

This clone was seen once. The chain is built from TRBV18 and TRBJ1-1; D is unclear. There are 15 residues in the CDR3. V lost 4 bases and J 1 base, leaving 13 bases between the germline ends. Looked up from germline, CDR1 is KGHSH and CDR2 is LQKENI. The CDR3 DNA is TGTGCCAGCTCACTAGAAGGAGGACGGAACACTGAAGCTTTCTTT. It yields the protein CASSLEGGRNTEAFF.

This clone was counted between two and nine times. The CDR3 DNA reads TGTGCCAGCAGCTTTAGCGGGAAGATCTACAATGAGCAGTTCTTC. Amino acid sequence: CASSFSGKIYNEQFF. The V gene is TRBV7-9, the J gene TRBJ2-1; 8 bases are shared with TRBD2. The CDR3 runs 15 residues. Trimming cost V 3 bases and J 3 bases; bases outside gene matches: 4. The germline CDR1 and CDR2 sequences are SEHNR and FQNEAQ (reference sequence).

The rearrangement uses TRBV5-1 and TRBJ2-2, with 9 bases lining up with TRBD1. Germline CDR1 is SGHRS and CDR2 is YFSETQ. There are 16 residues in the CDR3. The V segment lost 0 bases and the J segment 4 bases; nucleotides outside the gene matches: 4. The CDR3 sequence: CASSLVGTGLTGELFF. The CDR3, as DNA: TGCGCCAGCAGCTTGGTCGGGACAGGGCTCACCGGGGAGCTGTTTTTT. Together with reference TRBV5-1 and TRBJ2-2, the CDR3 gives the full variable domain: KAGVTQTPRYLIKTRGQQVTLSCSPISGHRSVSWYQQTPGQGLQFLFEYFSETQRNKGNFPGRFSGRQFSNSRSEMNVSTLELGDSALYLCASSLVGTGLTGELFFGEGSRLTVL.

The CDR3 DNA reads as TGTGCCAGCAGTTTGGCGGCTTTGGTGAGAAACATTCAGTACTTC. This encodes CASSLAALVRNIQYF. The gene calls are TRBV28 and TRBJ2-4; no clear D. Germline assignment: CDR1 MDHEN and CDR2 SYDVKM. The CDR3 is made up of 15 amino acids. Trimming left V 3 bases short and J 6 bases short, with 15 bases between.

This clone has a handful of counts. The chain recombines TRBV6-4 with TRBJ2-3, with TRBD2 matching 12 bases. The CDR3 contains 16 residues. CDR1 is MRHNA and CDR2 is SNTAGT in the germline V gene. The V segment lost 2 bases and the J segment 0 bases; nucleotides outside the gene matches: 0. CDR3 region: CASSDGTSGSTDTQYF. For the CDR3, the DNA is TGTGCCAGCAGTGACGGGACTAGCGGGAGCACAGATACGCAGTATTTT.

J is TRBJ1-6 and V is TRBV28; 8 positions agree with TRBD1. The V and J ends lost 1 base and 8 bases, in that order; junction bases with no gene match: 16. The CDR3 loop spans 19 amino acids. Germline-derived CDR1 and CDR2 are MDHEN and SYDVKM. The CDR3 region has the DNA TGTGCCAGCAGTTTATTGATACCTAAGGACAGGGAAAGCCATTCACCCCTCCACTTT. Encoded protein: CASSLLIPKDRESHSPLHF.

The genes are TRBV27 and TRBJ2-3; D gene ambiguous. The germline CDR1 and CDR2 sequences are MNHEY and SMNVEV (reference sequence). CDR3 size: 14 residues. The ends were cut back, 6 bases at V and 2 bases at J, with 12 bases in the middle. The CDR3 DNA is TGTGCCAGCAGCCGAAGAGACTTCACAGATACGCAGTATTTT. Translating it yields CASSRRDFTDTQYF.

This rearrangement joins TRBV18 to TRBJ1-3; tentatively, D is TRBD1 (6 bases). Germline-derived CDR1 and CDR2 are KGHSH and LQKENI. CDR3 length: 17 amino acids. Trimming took off 0 bases at V and 0 bases at J, with 12 bases between the two ends. CDR3 amino acids: CASSPPAGAISGNTIYF. In DNA, the CDR3 is TGTGCCAGCTCACCACCGGCAGGGGCTATCTCTGGAAACACCATATATTTT.

The CDR3 bases are TGTGCCAGCAGCCAGGAGAGTAGGTTCGAGGATACGCAGTATTTT. This sequence encodes CASSQESRFEDTQYF. The chain has TRBV4-2 and TRBJ2-3; no definite D call. Germline loops: CDR1 LGHNA, CDR2 YNFKEQ. Trimming pared 3 bases from V and 6 bases from J, leaving 16 bases between. The CDR3 has 15 residues.

V and J are TRBV2 and TRBJ2-2; 7 bases are shared with TRBD1. Per germline, CDR1 SNHLY and CDR2 FYNNEI. The J segment lost 5 bases and the V segment lost 1 base, leaving 10 bases of the junction unmatched. The CDR3 consists of 17 residues. CDR3 bases: TGTGCCAGCAGTGAAGGAAAGGGGGCTAGGCGGACCGGGGAGCTGTTTTTT. Encoded protein: CASSEGKGARRTGELFF. Drawing the rest from reference TRBV2 and TRBJ2-2, the complete variable domain is EPEVTQTPSHQVTQMGQEVILRCVPISNHLYFYWYRQILGQKVEFLVSFYNNEISEKSEIFDDQFSVERPDGSNFTLKIRSTKLEDSAMYFCASSEGKGARRTGELFFGEGSRLTVL.

The chain is built from TRBV27 and TRBJ2-3; TRBD2 might be the D (6 bases). V gave up 2 bases and J gave up 3 bases, with 6 bases separating them. Germline CDR1 is MNHEY and CDR2 is SMNVEV (reference sequence). The CDR3 has 13 residues. This CDR3 is CASSLGGTDTQYF. CDR3 nucleotides: TGTGCCAGCAGTTTAGGAGGGACAGATACGCAGTATTTT.

The chain carries TRBV9 and TRBJ2-1; D possibly corresponds to TRBD2 (5 bases). The CDR3 is 17 residues long. Germline lookup yields CDR1 SGDLS and CDR2 YYNGEE. Trimming removed 7 bases from V and 0 bases from J, with 20 bases in between. CDR3 loop: CASSQRVLAPSYNEQFF. CDR3 in DNA: TGTGCCAGCTCTCAGAGGGTCCTTGCCCCCTCCTACAATGAGCAGTTCTTC.

CDR3 nucleotide sequence: TGTGCCAGCAGTTTAAGAGGGCGGGAGGGTGAAGAGACCCAGTACTTC. Translating it yields CASSLRGREGEETQYF. The rearrangement joins TRBV28 to TRBJ2-5; TRBD2 agrees at 9 bases. Trimming at V came to 2 bases and at J to 3 bases, leaving 7 bases not matched to a gene. Germline CDR1 and CDR2: MDHEN and SYDVKM. The length of the CDR3 is 16 residues. Drawing the rest from reference TRBV28 and TRBJ2-5, the complete variable domain is DVKVTQSSRYLVKRTGEKVFLECVQDMDHENMFWYRQDPGLGLRLIYFSYDVKMKEKGDIPEGYSVSREKKERFSLILESASTNQTSMYLCASSLRGREGEETQYFGPGTRLLVL.

The V and J genes are TRBV4-2 and TRBJ1-1, with 7 bases identical to TRBD1. Germline V gene sequence: CDR1 LGHNA, CDR2 YNFKEQ. The junction had 6 bases not matched to a gene; V was cut back by 4 bases and J by 1 base. This CDR3 is 15 amino acids long. The DNA for the CDR3 is TGTGCCAGCAGCCTTGACAGGGCCCAGAACACTGAAGCTTTCTTT. Amino acid sequence: CASSLDRAQNTEAFF.

The rearrangement links TRBV6-6 to TRBJ1-2; 12 nucleotides match TRBD1. The CDR3 extends over 15 amino acids. With 7 bases clipped from V and 8 bases from J, the junction kept 11 bases outside the gene matches. Germline CDR1 is MNHNY and CDR2 is SVGAGI (reference sequence). CDR3 in amino acids: CASIAWGQGAGGYTF. CDR3 coding DNA: TGTGCCAGCATCGCCTGGGGACAGGGGGCAGGAGGCTACACCTTC.

The chain uses TRBV19 and TRBJ2-7; the D gene is possibly TRBD2 (5 bases). CDR1 and CDR2 (germline): LNHDA, SQIVND (reference sequence). The ends were cut back, 4 bases at V and 2 bases at J, with 9 bases in the middle. The CDR3 totals 13 residues. The DNA of the CDR3 is TGTGCCAGTAGTACCACTAGAGCCTACGAGCAGTACTTC. It codes for CASSTTRAYEQYF.

The chain has TRBV30 and TRBJ1-5; TRBD1 matches at 9 bases. J gave up 7 bases and V 0 bases, and 1 base lay outside the gene matches. Per germline, CDR1 GTSNPN and CDR2 SVGIG (reference sequence). The CDR3 extends over 13 amino acids. The CDR3 reads CAWSVQGAQPQHF. For the CDR3, the DNA is TGTGCCTGGAGTGTACAGGGGGCCCAGCCCCAGCATTTT.

This clone was found a few times. This sequence joins TRBV7-8 and TRBJ2-1; weak D call: TRBD1 (6 bases). The germline V gene encodes CDR1 SGHVS and CDR2 FQNEAQ. V lost 5 bases to trimming and J lost 1 base, with 18 bases between them. The CDR3 is 17 amino acids. The CDR3 DNA reads TGTGCCAGCAGCGCGACAGGTTTAATCTGGTCCTACAATGAGCAGTTCTTC. Protein: CASSATGLIWSYNEQFF.

J is TRBJ1-1 and V is TRBV4-1, with D possibly matching TRBD1 (5 bases). Germline loops: CDR1 MGHRA, CDR2 YSYEKL. The CDR3 is made up of 13 amino acids. Between the trimmed V and J ends, which lost 5 bases and 3 bases, there was a span of 10 bases. CDR3 region: CASSSGGHTEAFF. The CDR3 DNA is TGCGCCAGCAGCTCGGGGGGACACACTGAAGCTTTCTTT.

This sequence joins TRBV7-2 and TRBJ2-2; 11 nucleotides align to TRBD2. CDR1 and CDR2 from the germline V gene are SGHTA and FQGNSA. The V segment lost 1 base and the J segment 7 bases; nucleotides outside the gene matches: 11. The CDR3 runs 18 residues. CDR3 sequence (DNA): TGTGCCAGCAGCTTAGTACGGCTAGCGGGAGGTTCGGGCGGGGAGCTGTTTTTT. It is translated as CASSLVRLAGGSGGELFF. Variable domain in full (rest from reference TRBV7-2 and TRBJ2-2): GAGVSQSPSNKVTEKGKDVELRCDPISGHTALYWYRQSLGQGLEFLIYFQGNSAPDKSGLPSDRFSAERTGGSVSTLTIQRTQQEDSAVYLCASSLVRLAGGSGGELFFGEGSRLTVL.